Listed below are T cell receptor beta chains from one sample, sequenced in a study of shared clonotypes between healthy human individuals. Some clones are missing from TCRdb's copy, which holds only in-frame ones; the method was immunoSEQ multiplex PCR. The profile shows approximately 700,000 clones, around 73% of them singletons. Material for sequencing was memory CD4+ T cells sorted from blood. The origin of the receptors is a woman aged 25 to 39 in good health. CDR3s include the opening cysteine and the closing phenylalanine or tryptophan. A D gene is named only where the DNA matches it firmly. For some rows the clone size is stated as once, few or many, or as a class when expanded; others skip it.

TGTGCCAGCTCACGGAATTCCGACCTAGAGACCCAGTACTTC,CASSRNSDLETQYF,TRBV18,TRBJ2-5,few,-
TGTGCCAGCTCACCAACGACAGGGTTCGATCAGCCCCAGCATTTT,CASSPTTGFDQPQHF,TRBV18,TRBJ1-5,-,TRBD1
TGTGCCAGCAGTTACTACCGGGACTACCCCTACGAGCAGTACTTC,CASSYYRDYPYEQYF,TRBV27,TRBJ2-7,-,TRBD2
TGTGCCAGCAGTGAAGCGCTGGGGTTCACTACCAATGAGCAGTTCTTC,CASSEALGFTTNEQFF,TRBV2,TRBJ2-1,-,-
TGTGCCAGCAGCCCAGGACAGACCTACGAGCAGTACTTC,CASSPGQTYEQYF,TRBV11-2,TRBJ2-7,once,-
TGTGCCAGCAGTGAAACGGTTGGCGGACACGGGGAGCTGTTTTTT,CASSETVGGHGELFF,TRBV2,TRBJ2-2,few,-
TGTGCCAGCAGCTTAAGACAGGGACCAAACACCATATATTTT,CASSLRQGPNTIYF,TRBV7-9,TRBJ1-3,-,TRBD1
TGTGCCAGTAGTCGAACTAGCGGGATACAAGAGACCCAGTACTTC,CASSRTSGIQETQYF,TRBV19,TRBJ2-5,-,TRBD2
TGTGCCAGCAGTGAGACAGGGGATCCGTTCTTC,CASSETGDPFF,TRBV25-1,TRBJ2-1,-,TRBD1
TGTGCCAGCAGTCTCACTTGGGACTACGAGCAGTACTTC,CASSLTWDYEQYF,TRBV28,TRBJ2-7,once,-
TGTGCCAGCAGTGTGGGCGGTGGGGCCAACGTCCTGACTTTC,CASSVGGGANVLTF,TRBV6-1,TRBJ2-6,-,-
TGTGCCAGTAGTCCGGAGAACACTGAAGCTTTCTTT,CASSPENTEAFF,TRBV19,TRBJ1-1,few,-
TGTGCCAGCAGTGACAGGGGGATGTCCGGGGAGCTGTTTTTT,CASSDRGMSGELFF,TRBV28,TRBJ2-2,-,TRBD1
TGTGCCAGCAGCTTGGCCGACAGTGTTAATCAGCCCCAGCATTTT,CASSLADSVNQPQHF,TRBV5-8,TRBJ1-5,-,-
TGTGCCAGCAGTTTACTAAAGACCGAAGATACGCAGTATTTT,CASSLLKTEDTQYF,TRBV28,TRBJ2-3,-,-
TGTGCCAGCAGATTGATAAAAGGGGCCAAAAACATTCAGTACTTC,CASRLIKGAKNIQYF,TRBV11-2,TRBJ2-4,-,-
TGTGCCAGCAGTTTCGGGGAGCTCGGCACAGATACGCAGTATTTT,CASSFGELGTDTQYF,TRBV7-6,TRBJ2-3,-,-
TGTGCCAGCAGTGAGAAGGGGCGGGCAGCATACGAGCAGTACTTC,CASSEKGRAAYEQYF,TRBV25-1,TRBJ2-7,-,-
TGTGCCAGCAGTTTGGGTGGAGGGCGCGACAATGAGCAGTTCTTC,CASSLGGGRDNEQFF,TRBV28,TRBJ2-1,-,-
TGCGCCAGCAGAGAGGGGTACGGTAATGAAAAACTGTTTTTT,CASREGYGNEKLFF,TRBV10-2,TRBJ1-4,-,-
TGCGCCAGCAGCTTGGGAGTCAGCGACACCGGGGAGCTGTTTTTT,CASSLGVSDTGELFF,TRBV5-1,TRBJ2-2,-,-
TGTGCCAGTAGTATACGCGGAGTTCATACTGAAGCTTTCTTT,CASSIRGVHTEAFF,TRBV19,TRBJ1-1,-,-
TGCGCCAGCAGCTCTAGCGGATGGGGAGAGACCCAGTACTTC,CASSSSGWGETQYF,TRBV5-1,TRBJ2-5,-,TRBD2
TGTGCCAGCAGTGCGCGACAGGGTAATAGAGAGACCCAGTACTTC,CASSARQGNRETQYF,TRBV2,TRBJ2-5,few,TRBD1
TGTGCCAGCAGGGGCCAAGGGAACACTGAAGCTTTCTTT,CASRGQGNTEAFF,TRBV2,TRBJ1-1,-,-
TGTGCCAGCAGCGCCACCGGCGGAGATACGCAGTATTTT,CASSATGGDTQYF,TRBV5-4,TRBJ2-3,-,-
TGCGCCAGCAGCTCTGCCGGGACTAGAATACAAGAGACCCAGTACTTC,CASSSAGTRIQETQYF,TRBV5-1,TRBJ2-5,-,TRBD2
TGTGCCAGCAACCAACAGGGCTCTAATGAAAAACTGTTTTTT,CASNQQGSNEKLFF,TRBV14,TRBJ1-4,-,-
TGTGCCACCCGGAAACCCGGGACAGGCGGAAAACTGTTTTTT,CATRKPGTGGKLFF,TRBV19,TRBJ1-4,-,TRBD1
TGTGCCAGCAGTCATGGGGGAGACTCTGGCAGTGGGAATGAAAAACTGTTTTTT,CASSHGGDSGSGNEKLFF,TRBV28,TRBJ1-4,once,-
TGTGCCAGCAGCTTAGGGACAGCTGGGGCCAACGTCCTGACTTTC,CASSLGTAGANVLTF,TRBV4-2,TRBJ2-6,-,TRBD1
TGTGCCAGCAGTCCGAGGGGATTTGGTGGAAACACCATATATTTT,CASSPRGFGGNTIYF,TRBV2,TRBJ1-3,-,-
TGTGCCAGCATCCCCCCCACGCAGGGAAACACTGAAGCTTTCTTT,CASIPPTQGNTEAFF,TRBV28,TRBJ1-1,-,-
TGTGCCAGCAGCTTAGGGGACAGGGGCGAGCAGTTCTTC,CASSLGDRGEQFF,TRBV11-3,TRBJ2-1,-,TRBD1
TGTGCCAGCAGCAACCTAGCGGGAGCCTTTGGGGCCAACGTCCTGACTTTC,CASSNLAGAFGANVLTF,TRBV7-9,TRBJ2-6,-,TRBD2
TGTGCCAGCGGGAGAGGAGGTTCAGATACGCAGTATTTT,CASGRGGSDTQYF,TRBV27,TRBJ2-3,-,-
TGTGCCAGTAGTCTCATAGGCTCAGGGCAAAATGAGCAGTTCTTC,CASSLIGSGQNEQFF,TRBV19,TRBJ2-1,once,-
TGTGCCAGCAGCCCGGGTCTAGCGGGAGTGTCAGATACGCAGTATTTT,CASSPGLAGVSDTQYF,TRBV7-9,TRBJ2-3,once,TRBD2
TGTGCCAGTAGTATAGCACGACAGGTCTATGGCTACACCTTC,CASSIARQVYGYTF,TRBV19,TRBJ1-2,-,-
TGTGCCAGCAGCTTAGCAGACAGAACCTACGAGCAGTACTTC,CASSLADRTYEQYF,TRBV11-2,TRBJ2-7,-,-
TGTGCCAGCAGCCCGGACGCAGATACGCAGTATTTT,CASSPDADTQYF,TRBV7-6,TRBJ2-3,-,-
TGTGCCAGCAGTGCTGTACAGGGGGCGGGTGGCTACACCTTC,CASSAVQGAGGYTF,TRBV6-1,TRBJ1-2,once,TRBD1
TGTGCCAGCTCACTCCCCGGGACTAGCACAGATACGCAGTATTTT,CASSLPGTSTDTQYF,TRBV18,TRBJ2-3,-,-
TGTGCCAGCTCACCACAGAGCTCTGGGGCCAACGTCCTGACTTTC,CASSPQSSGANVLTF,TRBV18,TRBJ2-6,-,-
TGTGCCAGCAGTGAGGCCCATTTAGCCAAAAACATTCAGTACTTC,CASSEAHLAKNIQYF,TRBV2,TRBJ2-4,once,-
TGTGCCAGCAGCCTCGAAATGGACAGGGGGCATGGCTACACCTTC,CASSLEMDRGHGYTF,TRBV5-6,TRBJ1-2,few,TRBD1
TGTGCCAGTGCCGAAAATCACGGGACGGTAAGCAATCAGCCCCAGCATTTT,CASAENHGTVSNQPQHF,TRBV19,TRBJ1-5,-,-
TGTGCCAGCAGCCCGCGAAGAACCTACAATGAGCAGTTCTTC,CASSPRRTYNEQFF,TRBV14,TRBJ2-1,-,-
TGTGCCAGCAGTTCCCCCTGGGACAGGGAGGAGCAGTACTTC,CASSSPWDREEQYF,TRBV27,TRBJ2-7,-,TRBD1
TGTGCCAGCAGTTACTCCCTCTCCTACGAGCAGTACTTC,CASSYSLSYEQYF,TRBV6-6,TRBJ2-7,-,-
TGTGCCAGCAGCTTAGGCGGTCTCAATCAGCCCCAGCATTTT,CASSLGGLNQPQHF,TRBV7-9,TRBJ1-5,-,-
TGTGCCAGCAGTTTATTGGGAACACAGGGTGACTATGGCTACACCTTC,CASSLLGTQGDYGYTF,TRBV28,TRBJ1-2,-,-
TGTGCCATCTCCCCTGGCGGGAGCTCCTACGAGCAGTACTTC,CAISPGGSSYEQYF,TRBV10-3,TRBJ2-7,-,TRBD2
TGCGCCAGCAGCTTGGAGGAGGGGGCTCGAAGTGAAAAACTGTTTTTT,CASSLEEGARSEKLFF,TRBV5-1,TRBJ1-4,many,TRBD1
TGTGCCAGCACAACCAATACAGGGGCCAAGGAAAAACTGTTTTTT,CASTTNTGAKEKLFF,TRBV6-1,TRBJ1-4,few,TRBD1
TGTGCCAGCAGAGACGATTTCACAGATACGCAGTATTTT,CASRDDFTDTQYF,TRBV28,TRBJ2-3,-,-
TGCGCCAGCAGCCATCTAGCGGGAGGTGAGCAGTTCTTC,CASSHLAGGEQFF,TRBV4-1,TRBJ2-1,-,TRBD2
TGCGCCAGCAGCCAAGAGGTCTACCCCACAGATACGCAGTATTTT,CASSQEVYPTDTQYF,TRBV4-1,TRBJ2-3,-,-
TGTGCCAGCAGGACTAATGAAAAACTGTTTTTT,CASRTNEKLFF,TRBV28,TRBJ1-4,many,-
TGTGCCAGCAGTGAAGCGCTAACGGGGCAGTACTTC,CASSEALTGQYF,TRBV2,TRBJ2-7,once,-